This is a list of T cell receptor beta chains from one sample in a study of Ad26.COV2.S vaccination and SARS-CoV-2 variants. Using immunoSEQ multiplex PCR, the repertoire was profiled, and TCRdb retains in-frame clones only, with some absent. The sample has some 370,000 clones; 83% are singletons. The sample was peripheral blood, taken in a trial of Ad26.COV2.S vaccine versus placebo. The receptors derive from a person between 18 and 65 years old who received the Ad26.COV2.S COVID-19 vaccine or a placebo. The CDR3 runs from the conserved cysteine through the conserved F or W. The D gene is left open where the match is weak. Rows give clone size only sometimes, using once, few, many, or a class for an expanded clone.

16,NA,NA,TRBV4-3,TRBJ1-2,CASSQDTGRAAYGYTF,TGCGCCAGCAGCCAAGATACCGGCCGGGCGGCCTATGGCTACACCTTC
14,NA,NA,TRBV2,TRBJ2-7,CASSSEGVSYEQYF,TGTGCCAGCAGTAGCGAGGGGGTCTCCTACGAGCAGTACTTC
17,NA,NA,TRBV4-2,TRBJ2-5,CASSQEGSFGGQETQYF,TGTGCCAGCAGCCAAGAAGGAAGTTTCGGGGGCCAAGAGACCCAGTACTTC
13,NA,NA,TRBV2,TRBJ1-4,CASSDLGGPKLFF,TGTGCCAGCAGTGATTTGGGTGGACCTAAACTGTTTTTT
16,TRBD1,NA,TRBV18,TRBJ1-5,CASSPPGDRGHQPQHF,TGTGCCAGCTCACCACCTGGTGACAGGGGACATCAGCCCCAGCATTTT
15,NA,NA,TRBV11-3,TRBJ2-7,CASSLGSLAGSEQYF,TGTGCCAGCAGCTTGGGTTCCTTGGCGGGAAGCGAGCAGTACTTC
19,TRBD1,NA,TRBV10-1,TRBJ1-2,CASRPLTGGIGSPHYGYTF,TGCGCCAGCAGGCCCTTGACAGGGGGGATTGGTTCTCCCCACTATGGCTACACCTTC
12,NA,few,TRBV30,TRBJ1-5,CAWNRFDQPQHF,TGTGCCTGGAATCGTTTCGATCAGCCCCAGCATTTT
14,NA,NA,TRBV18,TRBJ1-2,CASSPSRENYGYTF,TGTGCCAGCTCACCCTCGAGGGAAAACTATGGCTACACCTTC
15,NA,NA,TRBV7-9,TRBJ1-6,CASKATSSYNSPLHF,TGTGCCAGCAAGGCCACTAGCTCCTATAATTCACCCCTCCACTTT
14,NA,NA,TRBV5-6,TRBJ1-1,CASSLFRGDTEAFF,TGTGCCAGCAGCTTGTTCAGGGGAGACACTGAAGCTTTCTTT
17,TRBD1,NA,TRBV5-6,TRBJ2-3,CASSLIPGQGKSDTQYF,TGTGCCAGCAGCTTGATACCGGGACAGGGTAAATCAGATACGCAGTATTTT
15,TRBD1,NA,TRBV15,TRBJ1-2,CATTLDRASSYGYTF,TGTGCCACCACCCTTGACAGGGCCTCAAGCTATGGCTACACCTTC
13,NA,NA,TRBV27,TRBJ2-5,CASSLIWGETQYF,TGTGCCAGCAGTTTAATTTGGGGAGAGACCCAGTACTTC
16,NA,few,TRBV4-1,TRBJ2-3,CASSQVDLFSTDTQYF,TGCGCCAGCAGCCAAGTTGACCTATTTAGCACAGATACGCAGTATTTT
15,NA,NA,TRBV6-1,TRBJ1-2,CASSEDRETNYGYTF,TGTGCCAGCAGTGAAGACAGGGAAACTAACTATGGCTACACCTTC
16,TRBD2,NA,TRBV7-6,TRBJ2-5,CASSLTGSGYQETQYF,TGTGCCAGCAGCTTGACGGGTAGCGGGTACCAAGAGACCCAGTACTTC
11,NA,NA,TRBV2,TRBJ2-1,CASSDWGEQFF,TGTGCCAGCAGTGATTGGGGTGAGCAGTTCTTC
15,NA,few,TRBV7-8,TRBJ1-1,CASSHDRGPGTEAFF,TGTGCCAGCAGCCATGACCGGGGTCCGGGCACTGAAGCTTTCTTT
11,NA,NA,TRBV2,TRBJ2-4,CASRRENIQYF,TGTGCCAGCAGAAGGGAAAACATTCAGTACTTC
14,TRBD1,NA,TRBV7-2,TRBJ2-1,CASSGRYRGNEQFF,TGTGCCAGCAGCGGGCGGTACAGGGGAAATGAGCAGTTCTTC
11,NA,few,TRBV10-3,TRBJ2-4,CATQGSGIQYF,TGTGCCACCCAGGGCAGTGGCATTCAGTACTTC
18,NA,NA,TRBV27,TRBJ1-2,CASSLRLAQTGFNYGYTF,TGTGCCAGCAGTTTAAGGCTAGCTCAAACAGGATTTAACTATGGCTACACCTTC
11,NA,NA,TRBV27,TRBJ2-3,CASSLADTQYF,TGTGCCAGCAGTTTAGCAGATACGCAGTATTTT
14,NA,NA,TRBV11-2,TRBJ2-2,CASSLPQRVGELFF,TGTGCCAGCAGCTTACCGCAGCGGGTCGGAGAGCTGTTTTTT
15,TRBD1,NA,TRBV5-1,TRBJ2-7,CASSGGQSRSYEQYF,TGCGCCAGCAGCGGGGGACAGTCACGCTCCTACGAGCAGTACTTC
14,TRBD1,NA,TRBV7-9,TRBJ2-1,CASSLTGGAGEQFF,TGTGCCAGCAGCCTTACAGGGGGCGCGGGTGAGCAGTTCTTC
15,NA,NA,TRBV27,TRBJ1-5,CASSFRARTNQPQHF,TGTGCCAGCAGTTTCCGGGCCAGGACAAATCAGCCCCAGCATTTT
14,TRBD1,once,TRBV6-5,TRBJ2-7,CASGLDRVFYEQYF,TGTGCCAGCGGGTTGGACAGGGTTTTCTACGAGCAGTACTTC
15,NA,NA,TRBV11-3,TRBJ1-3,CASSARGFAGNTIYF,TGTGCCAGCAGCGCCCGGGGGTTCGCTGGAAACACCATATATTTT
16,NA,NA,TRBV6-4,TRBJ2-6,CASSDSADSGANVLTF,TGTGCCAGCAGTGACTCGGCAGACTCTGGGGCCAACGTCCTGACTTTC
12,NA,NA,TRBV24-1,TRBJ1-5,CATSDRDQPQHF,TGTGCCACCAGTGATAGAGATCAGCCCCAGCATTTT
13,NA,few,TRBV6-4,TRBJ2-1,CASSAGSYNEQFF,TGTGCCAGCAGTGCGGGCTCCTACAATGAGCAGTTCTTC
13,NA,once,TRBV13,TRBJ2-7,CASSLDTSYEQYF,TGTGCCAGCAGCTTGGACACGTCCTACGAGCAGTACTTC
12,NA,NA,TRBV6-6,TRBJ2-5,CASSYSEQTQYF,TGTGCCAGCAGTTACTCGGAACAGACCCAGTACTTC
14,NA,NA,TRBV7-2,TRBJ1-5,CASSPDRSNQPQHF,TGTGCCAGCAGCCCCGATCGAAGCAATCAGCCCCAGCATTTT
14,NA,NA,TRBV4-3,TRBJ1-2,CASSQDLTIRGYTF,TGCGCCAGCAGCCAAGATCTAACCATTAGGGGCTACACCTTC